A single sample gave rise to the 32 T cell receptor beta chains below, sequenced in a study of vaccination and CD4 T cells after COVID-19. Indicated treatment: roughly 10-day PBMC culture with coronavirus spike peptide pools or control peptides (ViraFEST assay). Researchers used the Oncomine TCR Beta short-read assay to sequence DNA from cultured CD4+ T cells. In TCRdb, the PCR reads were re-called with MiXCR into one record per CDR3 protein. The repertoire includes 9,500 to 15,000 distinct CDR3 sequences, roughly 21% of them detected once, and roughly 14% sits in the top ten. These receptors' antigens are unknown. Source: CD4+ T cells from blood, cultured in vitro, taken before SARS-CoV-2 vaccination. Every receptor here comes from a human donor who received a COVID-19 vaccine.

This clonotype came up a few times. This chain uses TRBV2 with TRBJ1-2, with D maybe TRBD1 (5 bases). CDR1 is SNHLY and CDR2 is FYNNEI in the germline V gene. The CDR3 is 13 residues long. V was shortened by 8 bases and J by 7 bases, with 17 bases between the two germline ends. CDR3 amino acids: CASAGALERGYTF. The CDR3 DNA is TGTGCCAGCGCTGGGGCTCTCGAGCGTGGCTACACCTTC.

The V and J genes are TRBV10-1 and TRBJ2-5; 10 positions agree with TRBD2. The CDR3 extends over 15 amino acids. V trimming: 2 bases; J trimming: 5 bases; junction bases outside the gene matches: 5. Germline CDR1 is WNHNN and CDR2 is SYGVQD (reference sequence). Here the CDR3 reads CASSEERGGVETQYF. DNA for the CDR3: TGCGCCAGCAGTGAGGAGCGGGGGGGGGTTGAGACCCAGTACTTC.

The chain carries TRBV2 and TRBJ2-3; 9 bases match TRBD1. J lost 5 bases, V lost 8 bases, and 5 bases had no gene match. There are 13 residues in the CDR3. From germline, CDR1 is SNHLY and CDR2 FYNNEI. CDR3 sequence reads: CASHRGREDTQYF. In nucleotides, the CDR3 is TGTGCCAGCCACAGGGGGCGGGAAGATACGCAGTATTTT. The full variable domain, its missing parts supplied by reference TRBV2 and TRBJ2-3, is EPEVTQTPSHQVTQMGQEVILRCVPISNHLYFYWYRQILGQKVEFLVSFYNNEISEKSEIFDDQFSVERPDGSNFTLKIRSTKLEDSAMYFCASHRGREDTQYFGPGTRLTVL.

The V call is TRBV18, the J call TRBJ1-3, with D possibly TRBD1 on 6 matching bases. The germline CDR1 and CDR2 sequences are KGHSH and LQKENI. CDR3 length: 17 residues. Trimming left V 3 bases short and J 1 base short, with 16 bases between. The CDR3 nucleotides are TGTGCCAGCTCACCCACAGGGACCTCAGATTCTGGAAACACCATATATTTT. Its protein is CASSPTGTSDSGNTIYF.

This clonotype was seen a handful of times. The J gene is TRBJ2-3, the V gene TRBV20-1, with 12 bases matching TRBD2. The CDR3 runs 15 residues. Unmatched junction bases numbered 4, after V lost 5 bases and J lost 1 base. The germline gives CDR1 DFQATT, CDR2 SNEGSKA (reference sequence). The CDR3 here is CSASTSGGRTDTQYF. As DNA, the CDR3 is TGCAGTGCTTCGACTAGCGGGGGCCGCACAGATACGCAGTATTTT.

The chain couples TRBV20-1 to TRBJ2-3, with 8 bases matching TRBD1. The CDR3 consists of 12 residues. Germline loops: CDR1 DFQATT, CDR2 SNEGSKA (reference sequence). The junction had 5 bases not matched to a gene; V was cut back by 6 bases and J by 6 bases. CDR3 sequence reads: CSAATGADTQYF. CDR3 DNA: TGCAGTGCAGCGACAGGGGCGGATACGCAGTATTTT.

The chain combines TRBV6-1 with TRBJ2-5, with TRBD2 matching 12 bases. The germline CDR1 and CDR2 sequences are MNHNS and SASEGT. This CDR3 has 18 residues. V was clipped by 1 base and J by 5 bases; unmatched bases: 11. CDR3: CASSEERASGGARETQYF. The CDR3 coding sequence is TGTGCCAGCAGTGAAGAACGGGCTAGCGGGGGGGCGCGGGAGACCCAGTACTTC.

The CDR3 loop is CASSRSDTQYF. CDR3 in DNA: TGTGCCAGCAGCCGATCAGATACGCAGTATTTT. The rearrangement uses TRBV11-2 and TRBJ2-3; D remains unclear. CDR1 SGHAT and CDR2 FQNNGV come from the germline V gene. This CDR3 region has 11 residues. V was shortened by 5 bases and J by 4 bases, with 4 bases between the two germline ends.

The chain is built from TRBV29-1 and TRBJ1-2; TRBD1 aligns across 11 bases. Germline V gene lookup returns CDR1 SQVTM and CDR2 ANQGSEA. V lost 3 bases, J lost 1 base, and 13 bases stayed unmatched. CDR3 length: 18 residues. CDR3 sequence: CSVDFSVGQGAFNYGYTF. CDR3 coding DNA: TGCAGCGTTGACTTCTCGGTCGGACAGGGGGCTTTTAACTATGGCTACACCTTC.

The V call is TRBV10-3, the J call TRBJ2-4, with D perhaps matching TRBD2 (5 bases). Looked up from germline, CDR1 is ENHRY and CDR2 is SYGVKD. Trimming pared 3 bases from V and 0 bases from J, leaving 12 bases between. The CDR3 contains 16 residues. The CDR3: CAISDDYLKAKNIQYF. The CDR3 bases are TGTGCCATCAGTGATGACTACCTGAAAGCCAAAAACATTCAGTACTTC.

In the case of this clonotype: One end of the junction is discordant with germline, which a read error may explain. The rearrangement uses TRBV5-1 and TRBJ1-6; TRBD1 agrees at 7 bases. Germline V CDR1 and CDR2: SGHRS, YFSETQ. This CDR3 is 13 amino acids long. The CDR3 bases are TGCGTCAGCAGCCAGGGACAGCCGGCACCCCTCCACTTT. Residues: CVSSQGQPAPLHF.

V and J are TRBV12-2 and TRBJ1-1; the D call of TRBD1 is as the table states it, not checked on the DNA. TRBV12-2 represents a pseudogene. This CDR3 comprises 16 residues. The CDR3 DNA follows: TGTGCAAGTCGCTTAGCTGGCTGCAGAATGACAGGGTGGGCTTTCTTT. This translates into CASRLAGCRMTGWAFF.

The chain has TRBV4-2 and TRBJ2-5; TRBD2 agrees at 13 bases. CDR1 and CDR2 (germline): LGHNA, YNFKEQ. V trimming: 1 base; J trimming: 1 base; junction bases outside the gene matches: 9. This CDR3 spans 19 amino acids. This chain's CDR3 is CASSQGGLAGVFGQETQYF. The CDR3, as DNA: TGTGCCAGCAGCCAAGGCGGACTAGCGGGGGTGTTTGGCCAAGAGACCCAGTACTTC.

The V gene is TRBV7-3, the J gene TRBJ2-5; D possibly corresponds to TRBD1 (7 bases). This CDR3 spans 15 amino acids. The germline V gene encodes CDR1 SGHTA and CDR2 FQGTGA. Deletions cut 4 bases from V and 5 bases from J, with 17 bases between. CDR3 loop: CASSSHRGGRETQYF. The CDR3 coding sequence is TGTGCCAGCAGCTCCCACAGGGGTGGGAGGGAGACCCAGTACTTC.

CDR3 bases: TGCGCCAGCAGCCAAGGGGGGGTCTACGAGCAGTACTTC. Translated, it gives CASSQGGVYEQYF. V gene TRBV4-1 combines with J gene TRBJ2-7; perhaps TRBD2 as D (6 bases). This CDR3 spans 13 amino acids. Trimming took 1 base from V and 3 from J, leaving 7 bases between them. CDR1 is MGHRA, CDR2 YSYEKL, per germline.

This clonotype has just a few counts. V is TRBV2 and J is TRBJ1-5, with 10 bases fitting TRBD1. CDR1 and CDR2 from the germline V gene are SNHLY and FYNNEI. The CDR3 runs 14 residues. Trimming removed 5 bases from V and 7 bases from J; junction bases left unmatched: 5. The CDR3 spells CASSHRDRGQPQHF. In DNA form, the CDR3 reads TGTGCCAGCAGTCACCGGGACAGGGGACAGCCCCAGCATTTT. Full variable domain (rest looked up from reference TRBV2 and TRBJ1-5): EPEVTQTPSHQVTQMGQEVILRCVPISNHLYFYWYRQILGQKVEFLVSFYNNEISEKSEIFDDQFSVERPDGSNFTLKIRSTKLEDSAMYFCASSHRDRGQPQHFGDGTRLSIL.

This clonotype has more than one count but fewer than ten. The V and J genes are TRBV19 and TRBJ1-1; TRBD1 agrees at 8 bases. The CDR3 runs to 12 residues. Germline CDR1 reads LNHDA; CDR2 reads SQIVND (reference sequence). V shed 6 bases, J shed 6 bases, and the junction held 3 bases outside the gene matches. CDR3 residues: CASSPQGAEAFF. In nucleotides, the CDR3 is TGTGCCAGTAGCCCACAGGGGGCTGAAGCTTTCTTT.

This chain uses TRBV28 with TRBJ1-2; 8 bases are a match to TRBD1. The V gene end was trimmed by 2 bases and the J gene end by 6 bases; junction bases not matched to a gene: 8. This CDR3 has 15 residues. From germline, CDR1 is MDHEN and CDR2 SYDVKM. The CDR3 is CASSLAQGALDGYTF. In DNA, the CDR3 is TGTGCCAGCAGTTTAGCGCAGGGGGCGCTTGATGGCTACACCTTC.

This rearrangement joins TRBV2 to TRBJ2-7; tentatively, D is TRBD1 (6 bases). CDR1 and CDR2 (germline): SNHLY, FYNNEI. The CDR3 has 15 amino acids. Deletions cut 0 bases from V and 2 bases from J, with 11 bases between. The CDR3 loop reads CASSEASRGPYEQYF. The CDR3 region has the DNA TGTGCCAGCAGTGAAGCGTCCAGGGGTCCCTACGAGCAGTACTTC.

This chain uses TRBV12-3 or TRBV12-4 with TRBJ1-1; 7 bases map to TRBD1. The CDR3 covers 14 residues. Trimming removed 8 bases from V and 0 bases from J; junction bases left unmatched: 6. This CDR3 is CASSRGGLNTEAFF. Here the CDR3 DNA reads TGTGCCAGCTCCCGAGGGGGCTTGAACACTGAAGCTTTCTTT.

The CDR3 reads CAWNRQGPSYEQYF. CDR3 sequence (DNA): TGTGCCTGGAACCGACAGGGACCGTCCTACGAGCAGTACTTC. This chain uses TRBV30 with TRBJ2-7, with TRBD1 matching 7 bases. This CDR3 has 14 amino acids. The germline CDR1 and CDR2 sequences are GTSNPN and SVGIG (reference sequence). J lost 1 base, V lost 4 bases, and 7 bases had no gene match.

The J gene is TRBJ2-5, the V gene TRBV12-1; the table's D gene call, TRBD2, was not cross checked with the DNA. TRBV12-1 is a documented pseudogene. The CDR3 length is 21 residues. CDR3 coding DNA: TGTGCCAGCAGCTTTGAATTCGTAGGGCCCCGACTAGCGGGGGGACAAGAGACCCAGTACTTC. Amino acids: CASSFEFVGPRLAGGQETQYF.

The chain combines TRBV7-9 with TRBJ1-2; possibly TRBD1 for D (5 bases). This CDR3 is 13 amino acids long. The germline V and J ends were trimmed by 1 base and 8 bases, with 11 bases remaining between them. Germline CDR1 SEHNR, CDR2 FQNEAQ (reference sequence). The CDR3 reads CASSLGIGTGYTF. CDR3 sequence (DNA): TGTGCCAGCAGCTTAGGCATAGGGACGGGCTACACCTTC. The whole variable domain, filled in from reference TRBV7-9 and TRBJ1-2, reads DTGVSQNPRHKITKRGQNVTFRCDPISEHNRLYWYRQTLGQGPEFLTYFQNEAQLEKSRLLSDRFSAERPKGSFSTLEIQRTEQGDSAMYLCASSLGIGTGYTFGSGTRLTVV.

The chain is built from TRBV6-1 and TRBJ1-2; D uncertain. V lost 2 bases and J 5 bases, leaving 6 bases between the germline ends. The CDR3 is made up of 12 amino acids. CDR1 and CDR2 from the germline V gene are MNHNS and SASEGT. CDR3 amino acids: CASSEFDYGYTF. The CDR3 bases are TGTGCCAGCAGTGAATTCGATTATGGCTACACCTTC.

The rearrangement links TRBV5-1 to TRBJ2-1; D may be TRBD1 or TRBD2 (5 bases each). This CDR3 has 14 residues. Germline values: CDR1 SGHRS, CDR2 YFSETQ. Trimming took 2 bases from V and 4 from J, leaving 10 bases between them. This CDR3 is CASSLQDSYNEQFF. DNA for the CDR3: TGCGCCAGCAGCTTACAGGACTCTTACAATGAGCAGTTCTTC.

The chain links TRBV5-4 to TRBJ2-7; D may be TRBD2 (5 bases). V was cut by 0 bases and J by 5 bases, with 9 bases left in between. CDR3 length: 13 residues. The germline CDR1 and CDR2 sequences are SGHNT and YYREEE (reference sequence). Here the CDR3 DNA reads TGTGCCAGCAGCTTGGAGCTAGCTGACGAGCAGTACTTC. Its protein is CASSLELADEQYF.

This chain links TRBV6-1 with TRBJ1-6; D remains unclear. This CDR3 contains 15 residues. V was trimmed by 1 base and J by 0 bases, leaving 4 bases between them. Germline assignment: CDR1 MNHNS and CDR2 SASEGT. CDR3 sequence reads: CASSEDSSYNSPLHF. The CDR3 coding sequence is TGTGCCAGCAGTGAAGACAGCTCCTATAATTCACCCCTCCACTTT.

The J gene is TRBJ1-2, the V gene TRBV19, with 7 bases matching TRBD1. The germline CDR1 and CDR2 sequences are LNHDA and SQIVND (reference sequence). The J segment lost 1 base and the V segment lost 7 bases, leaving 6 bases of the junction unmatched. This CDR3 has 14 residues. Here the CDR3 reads CASTGTDHNYGYTF. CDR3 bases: TGTGCCAGTACCGGGACAGATCATAACTATGGCTACACCTTC.

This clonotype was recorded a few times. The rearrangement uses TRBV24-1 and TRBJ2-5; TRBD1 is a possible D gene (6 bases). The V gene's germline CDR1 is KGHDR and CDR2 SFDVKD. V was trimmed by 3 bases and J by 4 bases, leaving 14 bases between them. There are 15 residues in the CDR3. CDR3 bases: TGTGCCACCAGTGATATAAGGACAGACGTAGAGACCCAGTACTTC. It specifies CATSDIRTDVETQYF.

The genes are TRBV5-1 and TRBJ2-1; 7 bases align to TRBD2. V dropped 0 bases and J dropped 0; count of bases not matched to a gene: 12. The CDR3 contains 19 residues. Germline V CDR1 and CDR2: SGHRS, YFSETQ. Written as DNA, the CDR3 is TGCGCCAGCAGCTTGGGGACTATGCGGGGCGGGAGCTCCTACAATGAGCAGTTCTTC. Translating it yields CASSLGTMRGGSSYNEQFF.

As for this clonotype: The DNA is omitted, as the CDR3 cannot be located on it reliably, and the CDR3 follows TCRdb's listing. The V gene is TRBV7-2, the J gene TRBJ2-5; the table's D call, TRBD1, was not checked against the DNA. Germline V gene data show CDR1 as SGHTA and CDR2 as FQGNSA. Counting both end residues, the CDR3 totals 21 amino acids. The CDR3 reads CASSLTGSYEQYFGPGETQYF.

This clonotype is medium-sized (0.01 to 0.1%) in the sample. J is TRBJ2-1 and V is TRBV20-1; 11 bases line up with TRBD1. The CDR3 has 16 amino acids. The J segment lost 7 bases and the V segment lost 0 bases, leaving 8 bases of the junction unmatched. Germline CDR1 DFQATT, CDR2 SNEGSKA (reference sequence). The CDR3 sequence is CSARDAGQGEVNEQFF. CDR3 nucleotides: TGCAGTGCTAGAGACGCGGGACAGGGGGAAGTGAATGAGCAGTTCTTC.